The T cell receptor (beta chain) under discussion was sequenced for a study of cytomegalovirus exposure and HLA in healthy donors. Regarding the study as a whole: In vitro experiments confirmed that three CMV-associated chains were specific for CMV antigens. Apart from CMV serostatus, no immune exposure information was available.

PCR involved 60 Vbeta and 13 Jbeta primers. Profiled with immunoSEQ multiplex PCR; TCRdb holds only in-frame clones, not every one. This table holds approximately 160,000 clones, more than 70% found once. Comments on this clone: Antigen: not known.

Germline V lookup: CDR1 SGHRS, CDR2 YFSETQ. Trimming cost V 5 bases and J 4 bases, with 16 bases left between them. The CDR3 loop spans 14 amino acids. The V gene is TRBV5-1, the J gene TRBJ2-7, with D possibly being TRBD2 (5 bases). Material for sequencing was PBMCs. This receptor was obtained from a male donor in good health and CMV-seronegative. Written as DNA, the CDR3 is TGCGCCAGCAGAAACAGCGTCGGCGGGTACGAGCAGTACTTC. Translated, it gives CASRNSVGGYEQYF.